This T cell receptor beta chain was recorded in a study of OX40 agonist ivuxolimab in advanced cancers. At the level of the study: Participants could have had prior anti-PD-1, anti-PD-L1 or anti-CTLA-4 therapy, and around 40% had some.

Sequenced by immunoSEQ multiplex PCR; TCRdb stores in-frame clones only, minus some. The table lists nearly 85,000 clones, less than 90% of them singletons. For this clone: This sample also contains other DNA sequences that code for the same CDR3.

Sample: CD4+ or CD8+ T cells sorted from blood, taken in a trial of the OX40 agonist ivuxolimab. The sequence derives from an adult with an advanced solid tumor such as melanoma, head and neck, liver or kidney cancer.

CDR3 DNA sequence: TGTGCCAGCAGCCCTTTAACAGGGGGCTCCGGAAACACCATATATTTT. Translated: CASSPLTGGSGNTIYF. V and J are TRBV7-2 and TRBJ1-3; 9 nucleotides line up with TRBD1. V dropped 5 bases and J dropped 4; count of bases not matched to a gene: 9. CDR3 length: 16 amino acids. CDR1 SGHTA and CDR2 FQGNSA come from the germline V gene.